One sample yielded the 19 T cell receptor beta chains listed below, sequenced in a study of T cells after posttransplantation cyclophosphamide. Repertoires were generated with immunoSEQ multiplex PCR, while TCRdb's copy carries only in-frame clones and drops some. The repertoire shows about 40,000 clones, none seen only once; the top ten take 5.9%. Material for sequencing was PBMCs. The receptors were sampled from a man aged 30 to 39 in good health and a related stem cell transplant donor.

In its sample, this clone was seen many times. This sequence joins TRBV5-1 and TRBJ2-7; D is unclear. Per the germline V gene, CDR1 is SGHRS and CDR2 is YFSETQ. V was trimmed by 5 bases and J by 6 bases, leaving 15 bases between them. The length of the CDR3 is 13 residues. For the CDR3, the DNA is TGCGCCAGCAGTCATACAAATTCGGGCGAGCAGTACTTC. Protein: CASSHTNSGEQYF.

This clone was picked up many times. The rearrangement uses TRBV19 and TRBJ1-6, with D perhaps TRBD1 (6 bases). V was shortened by 6 bases and J by 5 bases, with 11 bases between the two germline ends. This CDR3 spans 14 amino acids. Germline CDR1 LNHDA, CDR2 SQIVND (reference sequence). CDR3 sequence reads: CASSPTGNNSPLHF. DNA of the CDR3: TGTGCCAGTAGCCCGACAGGAAATAATTCACCCCTCCACTTT.

This clone showed up many times. V is TRBV29-1 and J is TRBJ1-5, with D possibly TRBD1 on 5 matching bases. Germline V gives CDR1 SQVTM, CDR2 ANQGSEA. The V and J ends lost 6 bases and 0 bases respectively, with 21 bases between them. The CDR3 spans 17 residues. The CDR3 is CSVLGLEGVYSNQPQHF. The CDR3 nucleotides are TGCAGCGTACTCGGGTTGGAAGGGGTTTATAGCAATCAGCCCCAGCATTTT.

This clone came up many times. The V and J genes are TRBV6-2 or TRBV6-3 and TRBJ1-1; no firm D call. Trimming cost V 9 bases and J 10 bases, with 18 bases left between them. Germline CDR1 reads MNHEY; CDR2 reads SVGEGT. This CDR3 has 12 residues. CDR3 loop: CASRTGIQGAFF. DNA for the CDR3: TGTGCCAGTCGGACGGGGATTCAAGGAGCTTTCTTT.

V usage is TRBV11-1 and J usage is TRBJ2-6; D is uncertain. The CDR3 totals 15 residues. Germline V lookup: CDR1 SGHAT, CDR2 FQDESV (reference sequence). Between the trimmed V and J ends, which lost 2 bases and 4 bases, there was a span of 9 bases. The CDR3 sequence is CASSLSRYGANVLTF. The CDR3 DNA reads as TGTGCCAGCAGCTTATCCCGGTACGGGGCCAACGTCCTGACTTTC. Based on the CDR3 plus reference TRBV11-1 and TRBJ2-6, the full variable domain is EAEVAQSPRYKITEKSQAVAFWCDPISGHATLYWYRQILGQGPELLVQFQDESVVDDSQLPKDRFSAERLKGVDSTLKIQPAELGDSAMYLCASSLSRYGANVLTFGAGSRLTVL.

This clone has ten or more counts. This rearrangement joins TRBV5-1 to TRBJ1-2; 7 nucleotides align to TRBD1. The CDR3 loop spans 14 amino acids. The J segment lost 3 bases and the V segment lost 4 bases, leaving 6 bases of the junction unmatched. Germline lookup yields CDR1 SGHRS and CDR2 YFSETQ. The CDR3 loop is CASSPGRGYYGYTF. The DNA of the CDR3 is TGCGCCAGCAGCCCTGGCAGGGGGTACTATGGCTACACCTTC. Complete variable domain (other parts from reference TRBV5-1 and TRBJ1-2): KAGVTQTPRYLIKTRGQQVTLSCSPISGHRSVSWYQQTPGQGLQFLFEYFSETQRNKGNFPGRFSGRQFSNSRSEMNVSTLELGDSALYLCASSPGRGYYGYTFGSGTRLTVV.

Many counts were recorded for this clone. The chain employs TRBV6-2 or TRBV6-3 and TRBJ2-6; TRBD2 is a possible D gene (5 bases). Per germline, CDR1 MNHEY and CDR2 SVGEGT. The CDR3 has 14 amino acids. V lost 4 bases and J lost 5, with 9 bases in between. CDR3 residues: CASSSGNRANVLTF. The CDR3 nucleotides are TGTGCCAGCAGTTCGGGGAATAGGGCCAACGTCCTGACTTTC.

The chain links TRBV5-1 to TRBJ2-5; 12 nucleotides match TRBD2. The CDR3 spans 17 residues. Per the germline V gene, CDR1 is SGHRS and CDR2 is YFSETQ. V dropped 4 bases and J dropped 4; count of bases not matched to a gene: 11. The CDR3 spells CASSLRGLAGGRETQYF. CDR3 bases: TGCGCCAGCAGCCTAAGAGGTCTAGCGGGGGGGCGAGAGACCCAGTACTTC.

There are many counts of this clone. CDR3: CASSGQGHSPLHF. Here the CDR3 DNA reads TGTGCCAGCAGTGGACAGGGCCATTCACCCCTCCACTTT. The V gene is TRBV25-1, the J gene TRBJ1-6, with 7 bases identical to TRBD1. Germline V gene sequence: CDR1 MGHDK, CDR2 SYGVNS. V trimming: 4 bases; J trimming: 8 bases; junction bases outside the gene matches: 2. This CDR3 spans 13 amino acids.

This clone came up many times. The rearrangement uses TRBV28 and TRBJ1-2; TRBD1 might be the D (5 bases). With 2 bases removed from V and 3 bases from J, the gap between germline ends came to 7 bases. The CDR3 is 13 amino acids. The germline gives CDR1 MDHEN, CDR2 SYDVKM. The CDR3 DNA reads TGTGCCAGCAGTTTACAGGGTTACTATGGCTACACCTTC. The encoded protein is CASSLQGYYGYTF.

At least ten counts were recorded for this clone. J is TRBJ2-7 and V is TRBV5-1, with D maybe TRBD1 (6 bases). Germline CDR1 and CDR2: SGHRS and YFSETQ. Trimming took 0 bases from V and 2 from J, leaving 9 bases between them. The CDR3 covers 14 residues. The CDR3, as DNA: TGCGCCAGCAGCTTGGGAGGGGGTCCCTACGAGCAGTACTTC. Translating gives CASSLGGGPYEQYF.

This clone was seen at least ten times. The chain joins TRBV6-2 or TRBV6-3 to TRBJ2-2; D may be TRBD2 (5 bases). There are 15 residues in the CDR3. Between the trimmed V and J ends, which lost 5 bases and 0 bases, there was a span of 10 bases. The germline CDR1 and CDR2 sequences are MNHEY and SVGEGT. The CDR3: CASSPGVSNTGELFF. CDR3 DNA sequence: TGTGCCAGCAGTCCCGGGGTCTCGAACACCGGGGAGCTGTTTTTT.

This clone has ten or more counts. The V call is TRBV6-5, the J call TRBJ2-7; the match to TRBD1 covers 10 bases. V trimming: 4 bases; J trimming: 3 bases; junction bases outside the gene matches: 6. CDR1 and CDR2 (germline): MNHEY, SVGAGI. This CDR3 is 15 amino acids long. DNA for the CDR3: TGTGCCAGCAGTTGGGACAGGGGTGGCGTCTACGAGCAGTACTTC. It encodes CASSWDRGGVYEQYF.

This clone was seen many times. The chain carries TRBV6-5 and TRBJ2-1, with 11 bases aligning to TRBD2. V was clipped by 7 bases and J by 4 bases; unmatched bases: 3. Germline CDR1 MNHEY, CDR2 SVGAGI. CDR3 length: 14 residues. The CDR3 DNA reads as TGTGCCAGCAAACTAGCGGGGGAGTACAATGAGCAGTTCTTC. Its protein is CASKLAGEYNEQFF.

This clone was observed many times. J is TRBJ1-1 and V is TRBV6-1, with 8 bases that match TRBD1. This CDR3 contains 12 residues. V was clipped by 6 bases and J by 9 bases; unmatched bases: 6. From germline, CDR1 is MNHNS and CDR2 SASEGT. CDR3 DNA: TGTGCCAGCAGCGTCGGCAGGGGGCAAGCTTTCTTT. This sequence encodes CASSVGRGQAFF.

There are many counts of this clone. J is TRBJ2-7 and V is TRBV12-5; the D gene is possibly TRBD1 (6 bases). Trimming removed 4 bases at V and 6 bases at J, with 10 bases between. This CDR3 has 12 residues. The germline V gene encodes CDR1 LGHNT and CDR2 FRNRAP. The CDR3 region has the DNA TGTGCTAGTGGTTCCCCCAGGGGCGAGCAGTACTTC. Amino acids: CASGSPRGEQYF.

This clone was seen repeatedly, ten times or more. The chain carries TRBV28 and TRBJ2-7, with TRBD1 matching 9 bases. V gave up 6 bases and J gave up 4 bases; unmatched junction bases: 7. The germline CDR1 and CDR2 sequences are MDHEN and SYDVKM. The CDR3 is 14 amino acids. The CDR3 DNA follows: TGTGCCAGCAGGCATGACAGGGGGTTTTACGAGCAGTACTTC. Translation gives CASRHDRGFYEQYF.

This clone was observed many times. The chain links TRBV11-2 to TRBJ2-1, with TRBD2 identical over 7 bases. Trimming cost V 3 bases and J 5 bases; bases outside gene matches: 4. CDR1 is SGHAT and CDR2 is FQNNGV in the germline V gene. There are 14 residues in the CDR3. DNA of the CDR3: TGTGCCAGCAGCTTCCGGGGGGTGGACAATGAGCAGTTCTTC. This sequence encodes CASSFRGVDNEQFF.

This clone was observed many times. The chain uses TRBV7-2 and TRBJ2-1; 10 bases match TRBD2. Trimming removed 4 bases from V and 7 bases from J; junction bases left unmatched: 7. The CDR3 totals 15 residues. The germline V gene encodes CDR1 SGHTA and CDR2 FQGNSA. The CDR3 loop is CASSSQAGGLNEQFF. As DNA, the CDR3 is TGTGCCAGCAGCTCCCAAGCGGGGGGGCTTAATGAGCAGTTCTTC.